This entry describes one TCR beta chain. Its matching antigen is unknown. The sample belongs to a study of molecular identifiers for immune sequencing clone quantification. The overall study: In the replicates, RNA derived from approximately 20,000 or 100,000 naive CD8 cells was divided into five parts, and four were sequenced. Study findings and constraints: Clonotypes topping 20 RNA copies carried over 99% of effector molecules but under 1% of naive ones.

Naive CD8 T cells were FACS-sorted by CD8+CD4-CCR7+CD45RA+ markers. CDR1 and CDR2 (germline): SNHLY, FYNNEI. The trim removed 4 bases at V and 4 bases at J, leaving 7 bases unmatched. The CDR3 contains 15 residues. One entry per CDR3 protein, called by TCRdb with MiXCR from the PCR reads. The data contain approximately 320,000 distinct CDR3 sequences, roughly 24% of them singletons. The sequence derives from a human donor in good health. Some libraries in this study had Jurkat cell RNA spiked in. V and J are TRBV2 and TRBJ2-7; 10 bases line up with TRBD2. Sample: naive CD8+ T cells from blood, with Jurkat cell RNA spiked in. The sample's subset: FACS-sorted CD8+CD4-CCR7+CD45RA+ naive T cells. The CDR3, as DNA: TGTGCCAGCAGTGGAGAACTAGCGGGGCAGTACGAGCAGTACTTC. Translation gives CASSGELAGQYEQYF.